The clone carrying this T cell receptor (beta chain) turned up a few times. It was with a sample-barcoded 5' primer and a J-beta primer mix that a second PCR of roughly 7 to 12 cycles was run. There were at least 2.5 million CDR3-containing paired-end reads obtained from each sample. TCRdb analysed the 5' RACE reads with MiXCR anew, one entry per CDR3 protein. Among 1 million to 1.2 million distinct CDR3 sequences listed, roughly two fifths were seen once. The source of the sample is a study of blood T cells in healthy people across ages. Trimming stripped 6 bases from V and 4 bases from J, with 13 bases between. The CDR3 is 14 amino acids. CDR1 SGDLS and CDR2 YYNGEE come from the germline V gene.

The sequencing input was blood. The chain is built from TRBV9 and TRBJ1-4, with D maybe TRBD1 (5 bases). This TCR was recovered from a man between 18 and 35 years old in good health. The CDR3 protein is CASTQGRDNEKLFF. The CDR3 DNA reads as TGTGCCAGCACACAAGGCAGGGATAATGAAAAACTGTTTTTT.